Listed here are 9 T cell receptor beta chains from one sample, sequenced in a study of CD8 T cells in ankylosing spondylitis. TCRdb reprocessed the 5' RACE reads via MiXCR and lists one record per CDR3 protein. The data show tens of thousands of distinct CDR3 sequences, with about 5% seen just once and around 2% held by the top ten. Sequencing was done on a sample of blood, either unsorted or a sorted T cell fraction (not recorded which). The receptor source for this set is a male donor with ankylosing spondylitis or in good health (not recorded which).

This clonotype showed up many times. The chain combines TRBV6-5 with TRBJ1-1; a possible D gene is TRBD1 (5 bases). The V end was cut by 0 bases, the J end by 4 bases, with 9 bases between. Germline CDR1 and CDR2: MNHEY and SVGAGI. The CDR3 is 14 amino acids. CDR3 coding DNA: TGTGCCAGCAGTTACTCTTTAGGGGCCACTGAAGCTTTCTTT. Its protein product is CASSYSLGATEAFF.

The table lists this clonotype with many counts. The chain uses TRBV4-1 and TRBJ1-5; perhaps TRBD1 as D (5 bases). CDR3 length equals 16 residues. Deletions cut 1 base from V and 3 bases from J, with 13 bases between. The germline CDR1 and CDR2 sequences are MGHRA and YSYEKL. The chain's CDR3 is CASSQGDGNLNQPQHF. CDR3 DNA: TGCGCCAGCAGCCAAGGGGACGGAAACCTCAATCAGCCCCAGCATTTT.

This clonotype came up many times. DNA for the CDR3: TGTGCCAGCAGCCCACTAGCGGGGGAGACCACAGATACGCAGTATTTT. Protein: CASSPLAGETTDTQYF. The J gene is TRBJ2-3, the V gene TRBV9; 11 bases map to TRBD2. The CDR3 is 16 amino acids. Germline loops: CDR1 SGDLS, CDR2 YYNGEE. The J segment lost 2 bases and the V segment lost 4 bases, leaving 6 bases of the junction unmatched.

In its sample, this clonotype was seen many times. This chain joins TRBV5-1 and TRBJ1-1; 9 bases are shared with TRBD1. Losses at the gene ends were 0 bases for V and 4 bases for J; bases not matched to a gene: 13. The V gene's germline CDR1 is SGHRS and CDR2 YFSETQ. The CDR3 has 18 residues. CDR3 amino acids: CASSLGGQGTMRSTEAFF. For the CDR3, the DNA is TGCGCCAGCAGCTTGGGGGGACAGGGTACAATGAGAAGCACTGAAGCTTTCTTT.

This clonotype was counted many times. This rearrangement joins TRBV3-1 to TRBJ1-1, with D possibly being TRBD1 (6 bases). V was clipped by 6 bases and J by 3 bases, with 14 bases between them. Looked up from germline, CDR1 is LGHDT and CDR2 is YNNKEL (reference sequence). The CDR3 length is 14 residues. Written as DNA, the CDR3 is TGTGCCAGCAGTCGTGGGGGGGCGGACACTGAAGCTTTCTTT. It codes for CASSRGGADTEAFF. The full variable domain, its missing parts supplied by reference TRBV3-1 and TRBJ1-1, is DTAVSQTPKYLVTQMGNDKSIKCEQNLGHDTMYWYKQDSKKFLKIMFSYNNKELIINETVPNRFSPKSPDKAHLNLHINSLELGDSAVYFCASSRGGADTEAFFGQGTRLTVV.

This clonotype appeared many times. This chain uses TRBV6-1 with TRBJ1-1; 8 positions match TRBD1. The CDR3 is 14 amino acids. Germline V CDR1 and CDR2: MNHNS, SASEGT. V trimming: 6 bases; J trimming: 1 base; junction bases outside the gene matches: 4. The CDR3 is CASSRGQGNTEAFF. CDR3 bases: TGTGCCAGCAGCCGCGGACAGGGGAACACTGAAGCTTTCTTT.

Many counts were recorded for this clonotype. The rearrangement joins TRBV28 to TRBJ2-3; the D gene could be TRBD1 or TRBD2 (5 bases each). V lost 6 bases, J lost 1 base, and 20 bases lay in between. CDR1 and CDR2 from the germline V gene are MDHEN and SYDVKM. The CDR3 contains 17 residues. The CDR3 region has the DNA TGTGCCAGCAGCTTGGGACCGCTTCTACGAGGCACAGATACGCAGTATTTT. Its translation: CASSLGPLLRGTDTQYF. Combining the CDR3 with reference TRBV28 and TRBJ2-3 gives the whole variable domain DVKVTQSSRYLVKRTGEKVFLECVQDMDHENMFWYRQDPGLGLRLIYFSYDVKMKEKGDIPEGYSVSREKKERFSLILESASTNQTSMYLCASSLGPLLRGTDTQYFGPGTRLTVL.

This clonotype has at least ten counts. CDR3 residues: CASSGPSGTSTDTQYF. The CDR3 DNA reads TGCGCCAGCAGCGGCCCTAGCGGGACTAGCACAGATACGCAGTATTTT. The rearrangement joins TRBV5-1 to TRBJ2-3; 9 positions match TRBD2. Germline V gives CDR1 SGHRS, CDR2 YFSETQ. Trimming at V came to 4 bases and at J to 0 bases, leaving 6 bases not matched to a gene. The CDR3 spans 16 residues.

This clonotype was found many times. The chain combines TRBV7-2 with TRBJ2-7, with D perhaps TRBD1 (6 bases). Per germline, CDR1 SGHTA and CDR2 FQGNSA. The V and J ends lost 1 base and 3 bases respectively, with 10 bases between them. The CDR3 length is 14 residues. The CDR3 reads CASSLEQGNYEQYF. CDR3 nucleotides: TGTGCCAGCAGCTTAGAACAGGGCAACTACGAGCAGTACTTC.